The clone carrying this T cell receptor (beta chain) has just a few counts. Its antigen is not known. This CDR3 region has 15 residues. CDR1 is SEHNR and CDR2 is FQNEAQ in the germline V gene (reference sequence). The V gene lost 5 bases and the J gene lost 3 bases, with 13 bases spanning the gap. The sample belongs to a study of CD8 T cells in ankylosing spondylitis. Study-wide results and limits: Characteristic, it appeared, of ankylosing spondylitis blood was a TCR beta motif of eight highly homologous variants.

TCRdb processed the 5' RACE reads anew with MiXCR; each CDR3 protein has one entry. The table lists approximately 150,000 distinct CDR3 sequences, 15% to 20% of them singletons, with 33% in the top ten. The sequenced sample consisted of blood, either unsorted or a sorted T cell fraction (not recorded which). This TCR derives from a male donor with ankylosing spondylitis. The J gene is TRBJ2-2, the V gene TRBV7-9; maybe TRBD1 (6 bases). CDR3 amino acids: CASSPTGPYTGELFF. CDR3 bases: TGTGCCAGCAGCCCTACAGGGCCGTACACCGGGGAGCTGTTTTTT.